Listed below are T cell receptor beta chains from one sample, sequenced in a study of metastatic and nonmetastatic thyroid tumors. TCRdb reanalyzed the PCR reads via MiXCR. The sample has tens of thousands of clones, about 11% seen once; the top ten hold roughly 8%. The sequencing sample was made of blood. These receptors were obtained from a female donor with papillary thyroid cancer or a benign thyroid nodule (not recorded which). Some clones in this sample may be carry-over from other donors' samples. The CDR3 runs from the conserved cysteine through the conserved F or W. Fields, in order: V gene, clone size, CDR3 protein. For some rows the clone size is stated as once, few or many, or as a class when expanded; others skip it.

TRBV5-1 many CASSGDTEAFF
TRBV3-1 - CASSQGTAGYTDTQYF
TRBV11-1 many CASSPFGTGKAYEQYF
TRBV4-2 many CASSQGRGDTDTQYF
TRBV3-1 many CASSPRTSGNNEQFF
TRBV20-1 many CSATFSGTSGRYNEQYF
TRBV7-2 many CASSLDGTSYNEQFF
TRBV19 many CASRHGMGETQYF
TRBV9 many CASSAEGGTHSGNTIYF
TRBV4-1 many CASSQRLANTQYF
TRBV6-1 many CASRGQGINIQYF
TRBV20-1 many CSARVYSEVGPTYEQYF
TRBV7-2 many CASSSGLVTDTQYF
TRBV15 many CATSREGGLGQPQHF
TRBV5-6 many CASSLGGEGDSYNEQFF
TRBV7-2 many CASSFRDSRSYEQYF
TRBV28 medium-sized CASSPLLSGANVLTF
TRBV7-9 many CASSFGGYTEAFF